This TCR beta chain was captured by sequencing in a study of radiation and T cells in renal cell carcinoma. Profiling relied on immunoSEQ multiplex PCR, and the TCRdb table lists in-frame clones only, not all of them. The table includes around 95,000 clones, more than 65% detected once. Study-level results: No pretreatment tumor biopsies were available for baseline clonotypes. From baseline, blood top tumor clonotypes peaked at 2 weeks post-radiation.

Documented time point: blood 4 weeks post-SBRT, at nephrectomy. Treatment given: 15 Gy SBRT to primary tumor, nephrectomy 4 weeks later. Nephrectomy followed 15 Gy stereotactic body radiation by 4 weeks. Serial blood draws occurred at baseline and 2 and 4 weeks post-SBRT. The CDR3 has 13 residues. The trim removed 8 bases at V and 3 bases at J, leaving 2 bases unmatched. Germline lookup yields CDR1 WNHNN and CDR2 SYGVQD (reference sequence). Points on this clone: Its antigen is unknown.

This TCR derives from a man aged 55 to 70 with renal cell carcinoma. The chain has TRBV10-1 and TRBJ2-7, with 12 bases lining up with TRBD2. The starting material was blood, obtained from a patient whose treatment included radiotherapy and nephrectomy. The DNA of the CDR3 is TGCGCCAGCTCGACTAGCGGGAGCTACGAGCAGTACTTC. Translated: CASSTSGSYEQYF.